The sequence of this T cell receptor beta chain was determined in a study of human T cells and chemical hapten exposure. TCRdb passed the RACE reads through MiXCR, listing each CDR3 protein once. The sample carries under 150,000 distinct CDR3 sequences, about 12% recorded once. Study outcomes and limitations: PT1 expanded TCR counts and patch test score were linked, and their correlation was positive.

This clonotype was detected only a few times. Its antigen is unknown. The CDR3 has 13 amino acids. Trimming left V 4 bases short and J 2 bases short, with 11 bases between. Germline CDR1 reads SQVTM; CDR2 reads ANQGSEA. This sample's time point: patch test 1, 2 weeks after DPC sensitization. This sample's treatment: therapeutic diphenylcyclopropenone sensitization with weekly scalp DPC. The sequence derives from a woman between 50 and 59 years old with alopecia areata. Some clones in this sample may be carry-over from other donors' samples. Sample: whole blood, taken in connection with sensitization to the hapten diphenylcyclopropenone (DPC). The gene calls are TRBV29-1 and TRBJ1-2; D is perhaps TRBD1 (6 bases). This CDR3 reads CSVGQGQNYGYTF. Here the CDR3 DNA reads TGCAGCGTTGGGCAGGGGCAGAACTATGGCTACACCTTC.